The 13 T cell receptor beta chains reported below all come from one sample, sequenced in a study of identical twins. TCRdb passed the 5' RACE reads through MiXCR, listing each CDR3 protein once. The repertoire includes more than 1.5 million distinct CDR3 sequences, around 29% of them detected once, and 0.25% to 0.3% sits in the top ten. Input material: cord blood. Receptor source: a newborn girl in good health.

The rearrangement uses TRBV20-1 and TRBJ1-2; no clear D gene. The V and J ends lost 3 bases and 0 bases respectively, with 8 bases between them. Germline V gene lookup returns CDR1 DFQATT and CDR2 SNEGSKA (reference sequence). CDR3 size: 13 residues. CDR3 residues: CSASLETNYGYTF. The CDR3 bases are TGCAGTGCTAGTCTAGAGACTAACTATGGCTACACCTTC.

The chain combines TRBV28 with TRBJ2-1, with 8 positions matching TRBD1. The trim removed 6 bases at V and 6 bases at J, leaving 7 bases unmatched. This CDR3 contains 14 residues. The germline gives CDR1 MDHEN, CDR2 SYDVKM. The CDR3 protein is CASSIGQGTNEQFF. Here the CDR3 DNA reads TGTGCCAGCAGCATTGGACAGGGAACCAATGAGCAGTTCTTC. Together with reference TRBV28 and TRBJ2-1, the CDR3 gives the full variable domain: DVKVTQSSRYLVKRTGEKVFLECVQDMDHENMFWYRQDPGLGLRLIYFSYDVKMKEKGDIPEGYSVSREKKERFSLILESASTNQTSMYLCASSIGQGTNEQFFGPGTRLTVL.

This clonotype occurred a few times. CDR3 loop: CSASGTSPSSYNEQFF. The CDR3, as DNA: TGCAGTGCTAGTGGGACTAGCCCGAGCTCCTACAATGAGCAGTTCTTC. V usage is TRBV20-1 and J usage is TRBJ2-1, with TRBD2 matching over 9 bases. The CDR3 runs to 16 residues. The junction had 6 bases not matched to a gene; V was cut back by 3 bases and J by 0 bases. Germline V gene lookup returns CDR1 DFQATT and CDR2 SNEGSKA (reference sequence).

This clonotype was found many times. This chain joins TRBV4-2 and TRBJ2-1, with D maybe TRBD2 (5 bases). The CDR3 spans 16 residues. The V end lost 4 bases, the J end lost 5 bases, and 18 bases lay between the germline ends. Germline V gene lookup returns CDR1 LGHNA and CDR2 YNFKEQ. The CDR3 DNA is TGTGCCAGCAGCCTCCTCCTAGCTCGGATCGACAATGAGCAGTTCTTC. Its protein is CASSLLLARIDNEQFF.

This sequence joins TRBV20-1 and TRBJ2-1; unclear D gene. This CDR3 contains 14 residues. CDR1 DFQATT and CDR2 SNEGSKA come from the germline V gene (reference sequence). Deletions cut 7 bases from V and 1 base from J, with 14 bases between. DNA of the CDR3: TGCAGTGGAAGCAGGACGGTTTCCTACAATGAGCAGTTCTTC. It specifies CSGSRTVSYNEQFF.

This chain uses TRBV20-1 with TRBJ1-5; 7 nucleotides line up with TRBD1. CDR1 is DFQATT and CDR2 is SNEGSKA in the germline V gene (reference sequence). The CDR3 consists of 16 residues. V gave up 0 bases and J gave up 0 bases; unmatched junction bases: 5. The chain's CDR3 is CSARDLGQYSNQPQHF. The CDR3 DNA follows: TGCAGTGCTAGAGACCTGGGACAGTATAGCAATCAGCCCCAGCATTTT.

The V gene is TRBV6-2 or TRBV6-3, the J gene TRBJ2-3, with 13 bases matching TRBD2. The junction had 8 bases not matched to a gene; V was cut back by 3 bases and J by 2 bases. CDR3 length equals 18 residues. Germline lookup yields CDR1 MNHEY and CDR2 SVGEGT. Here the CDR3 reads CASSYPATSGGPTDTQYF. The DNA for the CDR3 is TGTGCCAGCAGTTATCCAGCGACTAGCGGGGGGCCCACAGATACGCAGTATTTT.

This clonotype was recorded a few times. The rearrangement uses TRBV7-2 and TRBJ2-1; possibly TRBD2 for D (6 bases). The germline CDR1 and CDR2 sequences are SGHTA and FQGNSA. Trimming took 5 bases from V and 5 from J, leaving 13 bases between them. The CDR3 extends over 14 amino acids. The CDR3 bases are TGTGCCAGCAGCCCCCGGCGGGATGACAATGAGCAGTTCTTC. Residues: CASSPRRDDNEQFF.

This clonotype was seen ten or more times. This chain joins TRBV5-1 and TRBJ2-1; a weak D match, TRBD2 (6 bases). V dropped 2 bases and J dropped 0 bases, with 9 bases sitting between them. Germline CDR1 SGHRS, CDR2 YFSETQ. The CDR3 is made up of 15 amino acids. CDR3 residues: CASSLSGFSYNEQFF. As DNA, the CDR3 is TGCGCCAGCAGCTTAAGCGGGTTCTCCTACAATGAGCAGTTCTTC.

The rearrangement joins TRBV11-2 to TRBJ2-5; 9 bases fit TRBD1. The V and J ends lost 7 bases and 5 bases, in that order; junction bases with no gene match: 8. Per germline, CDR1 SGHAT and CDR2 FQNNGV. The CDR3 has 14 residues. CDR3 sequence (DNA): TGTGCCAGCATGGACAGGGGATCCGGCGAGACCCAGTACTTC. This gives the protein CASMDRGSGETQYF.

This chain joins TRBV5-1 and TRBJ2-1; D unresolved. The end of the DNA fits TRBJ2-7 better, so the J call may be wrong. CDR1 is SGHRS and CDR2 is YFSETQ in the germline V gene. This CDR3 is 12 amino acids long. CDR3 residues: CASSFTYNEQYF. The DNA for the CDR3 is TGCGCCAGCAGCTTCACCTACAATGAGCAGTACTTC.

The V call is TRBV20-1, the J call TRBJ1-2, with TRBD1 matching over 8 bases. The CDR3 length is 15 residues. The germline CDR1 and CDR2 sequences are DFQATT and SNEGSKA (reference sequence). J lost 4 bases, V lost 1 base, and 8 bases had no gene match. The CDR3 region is CSARGPPGQGYGYTF. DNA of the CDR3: TGCAGTGCTAGAGGGCCCCCCGGACAGGGCTATGGCTACACCTTC.

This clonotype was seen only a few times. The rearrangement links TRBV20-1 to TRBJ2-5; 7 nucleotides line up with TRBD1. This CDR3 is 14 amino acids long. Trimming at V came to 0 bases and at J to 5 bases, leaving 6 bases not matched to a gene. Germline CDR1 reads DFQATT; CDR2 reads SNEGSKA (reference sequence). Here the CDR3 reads CSAREPTGMETQYF. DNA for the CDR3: TGCAGTGCTAGAGAACCGACAGGGATGGAGACCCAGTACTTC.